This TCR beta chain is drawn from a study of T cell responses to AZD1222 COVID-19 vaccine. Study-wide context: Pooling covered second doses at about 4 or about 12 weeks.

Study results and limitations: Baseline seropositivity occurred in only six AZD1222 recipients.

Clones were read by immunoSEQ multiplex PCR, and TCRdb kept only the in-frame ones, dropping some. The repertoire holds 110,000 or so clones, with roughly nine tenths as singletons. Comment on this clone: Its cognate antigen is unknown.

Sequenced here: peripheral blood, sampled on day 0 of AZD1222 vaccination. The receptor comes from an adult in good health.

The CDR3: CASSIPRDYGYTF. The CDR3 nucleotides read TGTGCCAGTAGTATCCCCAGGGACTATGGCTACACCTTC. The chain carries TRBV19 and TRBJ1-2; D is possibly TRBD1 (5 bases). Trimming took 3 bases from V and 3 from J, leaving 8 bases between them. The CDR3 runs to 13 residues. CDR1 is LNHDA and CDR2 is SQIVND in the germline V gene (reference sequence).